The 15 T cell receptor beta chains in this list originate from one sample, sequenced in a study of blood T cell repertoires in COVID-19. TCRdb's copy holds only in-frame clones and misses some; the assay was immunoSEQ multiplex PCR. This sample has 250,000 or so clones, with about 90% found just once. Sequencing input: PBMCs or T cells enriched from blood (not recorded which). These receptors were obtained from a human donor in a cohort exposed to, infected with or recovered from COVID-19 (not recorded which). The donor label of this sample is uncertain.

This clone showed up just once. The V call is TRBV27, the J call TRBJ1-1; D remains unclear. Germline loops: CDR1 MNHEY, CDR2 SMNVEV (reference sequence). The CDR3 is made up of 15 amino acids. V was cut by 2 bases and J by 2 bases, with 12 bases left in between. CDR3 region: CASSLSYFSNTEAFF. Written as DNA, the CDR3 is TGTGCCAGCAGTTTAAGCTATTTCTCTAACACTGAAGCTTTCTTT.

This clone was observed once. The junction differs from germline at one of its ends, possibly a read error. Other DNA sequences from this sample encode an identical CDR3 as well. V usage is TRBV10-3 and J usage is TRBJ1-2, with 11 bases aligning to TRBD1. The CDR3 consists of 14 residues. Germline V gives CDR1 ENHRY, CDR2 SYGVKD. This CDR3 reads CAISDWDRGYGYTF. CDR3 DNA sequence: TGTGCCATCAGTGACTGGGACAGGGGGTATGGCTACACTTTC.

In nucleotides, the CDR3 is TGTGCCAGCAGCTTCAGACAGGGGGCGGTAGATACGCAGTATTTT. Protein product: CASSFRQGAVDTQYF. This rearrangement joins TRBV5-6 to TRBJ2-3, with 10 bases matching TRBD1. V shed 2 bases and J 5 bases; nucleotides not matched to a gene: 5. The CDR3 length is 15 residues. Germline V gene lookup returns CDR1 SGHDT and CDR2 YYEEEE.

This clone appeared once. The chain has TRBV9 and TRBJ2-7; D is perhaps TRBD2 (6 bases). Trimming pared 3 bases from V and 2 bases from J, leaving 9 bases between. Germline CDR1 SGDLS, CDR2 YYNGEE. The CDR3 sequence is 13 residues long. CDR3 loop: CASSAGLTYEQYF. The CDR3 region has the DNA TGTGCCAGCAGCGCGGGACTTACCTACGAGCAGTACTTC.

This chain uses TRBV14 with TRBJ2-7; 9 bases match TRBD1. V lost 1 base to trimming and J lost 3 bases; unmatched junction nucleotides: 10. Germline loops: CDR1 SGHDN, CDR2 FVKESK. This CDR3 is 17 amino acids long. The CDR3 reads CASSQVLLGTGIYEQYF. The CDR3 region has the DNA TGTGCCAGCAGCCAAGTGCTGCTCGGGACAGGGATCTACGAGCAGTACTTC.

This chain links TRBV4-3 with TRBJ2-3; 7 bases are a match to TRBD2. The CDR3 consists of 16 residues. V lost 4 bases to trimming and J lost 2 bases; unmatched junction nucleotides: 9. CDR1 is LGHNA and CDR2 is YSLEER in the germline V gene. CDR3 residues: CASSRRATSPTDTQYF. CDR3 DNA sequence: TGCGCCAGCAGCCGCCGAGCGACTAGCCCCACAGATACGCAGTATTTT.

This clone was picked up one time. The V and J genes are TRBV5-8 and TRBJ1-1; TRBD1 agrees at 7 bases. Germline lookup yields CDR1 SGHTS and CDR2 YDEGEE. Trimming removed 0 bases from V and 1 base from J; junction bases left unmatched: 9. The CDR3 is 17 residues long. The CDR3 region has the DNA TGTGCCAGCAGCTTGGCCGGGACAGCCAGGAGGAACACTGAAGCTTTCTTT. Its protein product is CASSLAGTARRNTEAFF.

This chain links TRBV4-1 with TRBJ1-2; D gene uncertain. This CDR3 has 16 residues. V lost 6 bases and J 1 base, leaving 18 bases between the germline ends. CDR1 and CDR2 (germline): MGHRA, YSYEKL. The DNA of the CDR3 is TGCGCCAGCAGTCAGGCCCCGGTTAGAGATAACTATGGCTACACCTTC. It yields the protein CASSQAPVRDNYGYTF.

V is TRBV7-3 and J is TRBJ1-1; D unclear. Trimming left V 1 base short and J 0 bases short, with 9 bases between. The CDR3 contains 15 residues. Germline CDR1 and CDR2: SGHTA and FQGTGA. DNA of the CDR3: TGTGCCAGCAGCTTAAACCCGGGGATGAACACTGAAGCTTTCTTT. Translating it yields CASSLNPGMNTEAFF.

The rearrangement links TRBV11-2 to TRBJ1-1; 9 bases match TRBD1. CDR3 size: 15 residues. Germline V gene data show CDR1 as SGHAT and CDR2 as FQNNGV. The V gene end was trimmed by 5 bases and the J gene end by 5 bases; junction bases not matched to a gene: 9. This CDR3 reads CASSNRDRAWTEAFF. CDR3 in DNA: TGTGCCAGCAGCAACCGGGACAGGGCATGGACTGAAGCTTTCTTT. The full variable domain, completed using reference TRBV11-2 and TRBJ1-1, is EAGVAQSPRYKIIEKRQSVAFWCNPISGHATLYWYQQILGQGPKLLIQFQNNGVVDDSQLPKDRFSAERLKGVDSTLKIQPAKLEDSAVYLCASSNRDRAWTEAFFGQGTRLTVV.

The chain combines TRBV6-5 with TRBJ1-1; D might be TRBD1 (6 bases). CDR3 size: 16 residues. Germline V CDR1 and CDR2: MNHEY, SVGAGI. Between the trimmed V and J ends, which lost 0 bases and 1 base, there was a span of 12 bases. In nucleotides, the CDR3 is TGTGCCAGCAGTTACTCGAGGGGGATCGGGAACACTGAAGCTTTCTTT. The encoded protein is CASSYSRGIGNTEAFF.

J is TRBJ1-2 and V is TRBV12-3 or TRBV12-4; D uncertain. The CDR3 sequence is 13 residues long. The V end was cut by 5 bases, the J end by 4 bases, with 11 bases between. The CDR3 region is CASSTPTIYGYTF. DNA of the CDR3: TGTGCCAGCAGTACCCCGACAATCTATGGCTACACCTTC.

The genes are TRBV5-1 and TRBJ2-3, with 9 bases aligning to TRBD1. This CDR3 has 14 amino acids. With 7 bases clipped from V and 5 bases from J, the junction kept 8 bases outside the gene matches. From germline, CDR1 is SGHRS and CDR2 YFSETQ. The CDR3 DNA follows: TGCGCCAGCCGTACTACAGGGGGCGAAGATACGCAGTATTTT. Translating it yields CASRTTGGEDTQYF.

V is TRBV7-9 and J is TRBJ2-7; TRBD2 matches at 9 bases. After removal of 1 base from V and 2 bases from J, the junction contained 3 bases not matched to a gene. Germline V lookup: CDR1 SEHNR, CDR2 FQNEAQ (reference sequence). CDR3 length: 15 residues. CDR3 DNA sequence: TGTGCCAGCAGCTTAGGGAGACTAGCGGCCTACGAGCAGTACTTC. Amino acid sequence: CASSLGRLAAYEQYF.

The chain links TRBV6-5 to TRBJ1-1; TRBD1 matches 9 bases. Germline V gene lookup returns CDR1 MNHEY and CDR2 SVGAGI. CDR3 size: 14 residues. The junction had 9 bases not matched to a gene; V was cut back by 6 bases and J by 7 bases. CDR3 protein: CASRAIDRGSEAFF. CDR3 nucleotide sequence: TGTGCCAGCAGGGCTATCGACAGGGGGAGTGAAGCTTTCTTT.